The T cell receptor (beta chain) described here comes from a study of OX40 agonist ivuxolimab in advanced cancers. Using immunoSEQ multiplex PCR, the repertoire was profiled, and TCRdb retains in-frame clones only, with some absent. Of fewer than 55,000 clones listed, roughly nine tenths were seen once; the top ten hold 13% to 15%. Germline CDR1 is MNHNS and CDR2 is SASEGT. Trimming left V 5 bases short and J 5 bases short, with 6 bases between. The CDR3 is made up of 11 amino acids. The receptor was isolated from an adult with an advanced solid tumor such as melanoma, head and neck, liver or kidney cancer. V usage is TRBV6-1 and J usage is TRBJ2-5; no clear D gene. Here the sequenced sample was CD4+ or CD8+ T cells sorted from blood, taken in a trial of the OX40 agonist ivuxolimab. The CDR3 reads CASSLGETQYF. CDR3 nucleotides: TGTGCCAGCAGTTTAGGGGAGACCCAGTACTTC.